These 22 T cell receptor beta chains were sequenced from one sample in a study of T-cell memory formation after mild COVID-19. Using its own MiXCR run on the 5' RACE reads, TCRdb lists one record per CDR3 protein. The sample contains roughly 350,000 distinct CDR3 sequences, around a fifth of which appear only once. The sequencing sample was made of PBMCs or a T cell subset sorted from them (not recorded which). These receptors originate from an adult woman who had mild COVID-19 (a few samples of this study predate the infection). Cell type and time point are not known.

The chain is built from TRBV20-1 and TRBJ1-2; perhaps TRBD1 as D (5 bases). The V gene's germline CDR1 is DFQATT and CDR2 SNEGSKA (reference sequence). V was cut by 5 bases and J by 2 bases, with 9 bases left in between. This CDR3 is built from 12 residues. The CDR3 sequence is CSAATANYGYTF. CDR3 DNA: TGCAGTGCTGCGACAGCCAACTATGGCTACACCTTC.

The genes are TRBV20-1 and TRBJ2-3; perhaps TRBD1 as D (5 bases). This CDR3 has 14 residues. V shed 0 bases and J shed 10 bases, with 17 bases lying between them. Germline CDR1 DFQATT, CDR2 SNEGSKA (reference sequence). The CDR3 protein is CSARDRIRGLAQYF. The CDR3 DNA is TGCAGTGCTAGAGATAGGATTAGGGGTCTGGCGCAGTATTTT.

This chain joins TRBV7-8 and TRBJ2-5; D is uncertain. Trimming shortened V by 7 bases and J by 4 bases, and 16 bases separated the two germline ends. The CDR3 has 14 amino acids. Germline V gene data show CDR1 as SGHVS and CDR2 as FQNEAQ. The CDR3 region is CASIAVGRLETQYF. The CDR3 DNA sequence: TGTGCCAGCATCGCCGTGGGTAGACTAGAGACCCAGTACTTC. The full variable domain, with the rest looked up from reference TRBV7-8 and TRBJ2-5, is GAGVSQSPRYKVAKRGQDVALRCDPISGHVSLFWYQQALGQGPEFLTYFQNEAQLDKSGLPSDRFFAERPEGSVSTLKIQRTQQEDSAVYLCASIAVGRLETQYFGPGTRLLVL.

This clonotype has only a few counts. V and J are TRBV7-9 and TRBJ2-7; 7 bases agree with TRBD2. After removal of 5 bases from V and 3 bases from J, the junction contained 10 bases not matched to a gene. CDR1 is SEHNR, CDR2 FQNEAQ, per germline (reference sequence). CDR3 length equals 15 residues. The CDR3 DNA reads as TGTGCCAGCAGCCCCACGGGAGGAATTTTCTACGAGCAGTACTTC. It is translated as CASSPTGGIFYEQYF. The entire variable domain, with the rest obtained from reference TRBV7-9 and TRBJ2-7, is as follows: DTGVSQNPRHKITKRGQNVTFRCDPISEHNRLYWYRQTLGQGPEFLTYFQNEAQLEKSRLLSDRFSAERPKGSFSTLEIQRTEQGDSAMYLCASSPTGGIFYEQYFGPGTRLTVT.

The chain combines TRBV12-3 or TRBV12-4 with TRBJ2-2; 7 bases map to TRBD2. Trimming cost V 6 bases and J 2 bases; bases outside gene matches: 3. CDR3 length: 14 amino acids. This CDR3 reads CASSRDYNTGELFF. For the CDR3, the DNA is TGTGCCAGCAGCCGGGACTATAACACCGGGGAGCTGTTTTTT.

The chain couples TRBV15 to TRBJ2-3; D gene uncertain. The CDR3 consists of 15 residues. Per the germline V gene, CDR1 is LNHNV and CDR2 is YYDKDF (reference sequence). V gave up 5 bases and J gave up 2 bases, with 14 bases separating them. The CDR3 region has the DNA TGTGCCACCAGCCTACGGTCAACCCCCACAGATACGCAGTATTTT. It is translated as CATSLRSTPTDTQYF.

This clonotype has a handful of counts. This chain joins TRBV12-3 or TRBV12-4 and TRBJ2-7; D possibly matches TRBD1 or TRBD2 (6 bases each). The V and J ends lost 4 bases and 4 bases respectively, with 11 bases between them. This CDR3 has 13 amino acids. DNA for the CDR3: TGTGCCAGCAGTTGGGGGGCCAATTACGAGCAGTACTTC. This codes for CASSWGANYEQYF.

This rearrangement joins TRBV3-1 to TRBJ1-1; D remains ambiguous. Trimming took 1 base from V and 0 from J, leaving 6 bases between them. In germline, CDR1 is LGHDT, CDR2 YNNKEL (reference sequence). This CDR3 is built from 14 residues. CDR3 sequence: CASSQGRVNTEAFF. CDR3 in DNA: TGTGCCAGCAGCCAAGGAAGGGTGAACACTGAAGCTTTCTTT.

This clonotype turned up a few times. The chain employs TRBV10-3 and TRBJ1-1; TRBD1 is a possible D gene (5 bases). The V end was cut by 6 bases, the J end by 5 bases, with 10 bases between. The length of the CDR3 is 12 residues. Germline loops: CDR1 ENHRY, CDR2 SYGVKD. In nucleotides, the CDR3 is TGTGCCATCAGCGCCAGGGAGACTGAAGCTTTCTTT. Its translation is CAISARETEAFF.

This clonotype turned up a few times. V is TRBV6-6 and J is TRBJ1-1; possibly TRBD1 for D (5 bases). CDR1 and CDR2 (germline): MNHNY, SVGAGI (reference sequence). V shed 0 bases and J shed 4 bases, with 18 bases lying between them. The CDR3 consists of 17 residues. The CDR3 loop reads CASSYSGRRVGGTEAFF. For the CDR3, the DNA is TGTGCCAGCAGTTACTCTGGACGCAGGGTAGGAGGCACTGAAGCTTTCTTT.

The table lists this clonotype with many counts. The V gene is TRBV20-1, the J gene TRBJ1-5; the match to TRBD1 covers 7 bases. J was trimmed by 3 bases and V by 0 bases; bases with no gene match: 5. This CDR3 has 15 residues. Germline V gene data show CDR1 as DFQATT and CDR2 as SNEGSKA (reference sequence). The CDR3 nucleotides are TGCAGTGCTAGAGATAACAGGGGATTCAATCAGCCCCAGCATTTT. This encodes CSARDNRGFNQPQHF.

This clonotype came up a few times. The chain couples TRBV9 to TRBJ2-1; D unclear. Germline CDR1 SGDLS, CDR2 YYNGEE. This CDR3 has 13 residues. Trimming shortened V by 7 bases and J by 5 bases, and 13 bases separated the two germline ends. In DNA, the CDR3 is TGTGCCAGCGAGTTAGGGATAAACAATGAGCAGTTCTTC. This encodes CASELGINNEQFF.

In this sample, this clonotype turned up a few times. The gene calls are TRBV7-9 and TRBJ1-1, with a weak D call TRBD1 (6 bases). V was trimmed by 1 base and J by 6 bases, leaving 18 bases between them. The CDR3 has 16 amino acids. CDR1 is SEHNR, CDR2 FQNEAQ, per germline (reference sequence). CDR3 amino acids: CASSLGAGGRGAEAFF. As DNA, the CDR3 is TGTGCCAGCAGCTTAGGGGCTGGGGGGCGCGGGGCTGAAGCTTTCTTT.

The gene calls are TRBV7-9 and TRBJ2-3; TRBD2 agrees at 8 bases. The CDR3 runs to 16 residues. With V trimmed by 5 bases and J by 9 bases, 16 bases remained unmatched. Germline values: CDR1 SEHNR, CDR2 FQNEAQ (reference sequence). In nucleotides, the CDR3 is TGTGCCAGCAGCCCTTTGCGGGGGGCACCGGAGAGGACGCAGTATTTT. Its translation: CASSPLRGAPERTQYF.

This clonotype was counted a few times. J is TRBJ1-2 and V is TRBV7-9; 11 bases match TRBD1. The CDR3 runs 15 residues. The germline CDR1 and CDR2 sequences are SEHNR and FQNEAQ (reference sequence). With 5 bases clipped from V and 5 bases from J, the junction kept 7 bases outside the gene matches. DNA of the CDR3: TGTGCCAGCAGCGCCGGGGACAGGGGGATATATGGCTACACCTTC. It translates to CASSAGDRGIYGYTF.

The gene calls are TRBV20-1 and TRBJ2-4; the D is unclear. The CDR3 is 15 residues long. V lost 0 bases, J lost 5 bases, and 14 bases lay in between. Germline values: CDR1 DFQATT, CDR2 SNEGSKA (reference sequence). CDR3 in amino acids: CSAREARTAENIQYF. As DNA, the CDR3 is TGCAGTGCTAGAGAGGCTCGGACGGCTGAAAACATTCAGTACTTC.

This clonotype was seen many times. V usage is TRBV24-1 and J usage is TRBJ2-3; perhaps TRBD1 as D (6 bases). The germline V gene has CDR1 KGHDR and CDR2 SFDVKD. The CDR3 runs to 17 residues. V gave up 5 bases and J gave up 2 bases, with 19 bases separating them. CDR3 nucleotides: TGTGCCACCAGTGCAGGGAGCCAGGGGCCATCCACAGATACGCAGTATTTT. Amino acid sequence: CATSAGSQGPSTDTQYF.

This clonotype showed up just a few times. The chain joins TRBV20-1 to TRBJ2-5, with D possibly being TRBD1 or TRBD2 (5 bases each). CDR1 is DFQATT and CDR2 is SNEGSKA in the germline V gene (reference sequence). This CDR3 is built from 14 residues. V gave up 4 bases and J gave up 2 bases, with 14 bases separating them. DNA for the CDR3: TGCAGTGCTACACAACCGGGGCGGCAAGAGACCCAGTACTTC. Its translation: CSATQPGRQETQYF.

The chain links TRBV4-2 to TRBJ2-1, with D tentatively TRBD2 (6 bases). CDR1 and CDR2 (germline): LGHNA, YNFKEQ. The CDR3 contains 17 residues. Trimming cost V 0 bases and J 0 bases, with 12 bases left between them. The CDR3 region is CASSQDLALSSYNEQFF. CDR3 nucleotide sequence: TGTGCCAGCAGCCAAGATCTAGCGCTTAGCTCCTACAATGAGCAGTTCTTC.

V usage is TRBV6-1 and J usage is TRBJ2-7; 10 nucleotides match TRBD2. Germline V gene sequence: CDR1 MNHNS, CDR2 SASEGT. The CDR3 runs 16 residues. J gave up 2 bases and V 4 bases, and 8 bases lay outside the gene matches. CDR3 coding DNA: TGTGCCAGCAGTGTCAGCAGGACTAGCGGTACCTACGAGCAGTACTTC. It translates to CASSVSRTSGTYEQYF.

The V gene is TRBV11-2, the J gene TRBJ2-1; the D is unclear. The V gene lost 4 bases and the J gene lost 6 bases, with 10 bases spanning the gap. Germline V lookup: CDR1 SGHAT, CDR2 FQNNGV. The CDR3 is made up of 13 amino acids. The CDR3 DNA is TGTGCCAGCAGCTCTTCCCGGGTCAATGAGCAGTTCTTC. Translating it yields CASSSSRVNEQFF. The full variable domain, rest sourced from reference TRBV11-2 and TRBJ2-1, is EAGVAQSPRYKIIEKRQSVAFWCNPISGHATLYWYQQILGQGPKLLIQFQNNGVVDDSQLPKDRFSAERLKGVDSTLKIQPAKLEDSAVYLCASSSSRVNEQFFGPGTRLTVL.

CDR3 nucleotides: TGTGCCAGCAGCTCGAATACGCCCGGGACCTACGAGCAGTACTTC. Protein sequence: CASSSNTPGTYEQYF. The J gene is TRBJ2-7, the V gene TRBV7-3; maybe TRBD2 (5 bases). In germline, CDR1 is SGHTA, CDR2 FQGTGA. Deletions cut 4 bases from V and 2 bases from J, with 15 bases between. The CDR3 spans 15 residues. Based on the CDR3 plus reference TRBV7-3 and TRBJ2-7, the full variable domain is GAGVSQTPSNKVTEKGKYVELRCDPISGHTALYWYRQSLGQGPEFLIYFQGTGAADDSGLPNDRFFAVRPEGSVSTLKIQRTERGDSAVYLCASSSNTPGTYEQYFGPGTRLTVT.